The 3 T cell receptor beta chains in this list originate from one sample, sequenced in a study of beta chain features in type 1 diabetes. Overall study findings and caveats: Type 1 diabetes patients had TCRB CDR3s that were shorter (moderately but significantly so) in all four CD4+ subsets.

These TCRs are of unknown antigen specificity. TCRB transcripts that were expressed got sequenced, as all of the isolated RNA had been reverse transcribed. Sequencing used immunoSEQ multiplex PCR; TCRdb keeps in-frame clones, though not all of them. This table has about 340,000 clones, about 13% appearing once. The sample comprised naive CD4+ T cells from blood. These receptor sequences come from a woman under 30 with type 1 diabetes.

This clone has more than one count but fewer than ten. The chain joins TRBV28 to TRBJ2-7; 9 nucleotides align to TRBD1. CDR1 is MDHEN and CDR2 is SYDVKM in the germline V gene. V lost 6 bases to trimming and J lost 0 bases; unmatched junction nucleotides: 3. This CDR3 spans 14 amino acids. The CDR3 here is CASRPTGGSYEQYV. CDR3 bases: TGTGCCAGCAGGCCGACAGGGGGCTCCTACGAGCAGTACGTC.

This clone was observed a few times. The V gene is TRBV19, the J gene TRBJ1-5, with 7 bases fitting TRBD1. The germline gives CDR1 LNHDA, CDR2 SQIVND (reference sequence). The V gene end was trimmed by 7 bases and the J gene end by 4 bases; junction bases not matched to a gene: 13. The CDR3 covers 16 residues. CDR3: CASTGLTQGWNQPQHF. CDR3 nucleotides: TGTGCCAGTACGGGCCTTACACAGGGGTGGAATCAGCCCCAGCATTTT.

The chain has TRBV19 and TRBJ2-3, with no clear D. Trimming took 7 bases from V and 0 from J, leaving 11 bases between them. The CDR3 is 14 amino acids. The germline CDR1 and CDR2 sequences are LNHDA and SQIVND (reference sequence). DNA for the CDR3: TGTGCCAGTACTTTCGCGTTTAGCACAGATACGCAGTATTTT. Translating gives CASTFAFSTDTQYF.